What follows describes a single TCR beta chain. This CDR3 has 17 residues. Germline V lookup: CDR1 SGHDT, CDR2 YYEEEE. V gave up 0 bases and J gave up 9 bases, with 25 bases separating them. The sample belongs to a study of blood T cell repertoires in COVID-19. Study-level background: Material from acute and convalescent COVID-19 was sourced from the United States, Italy and Spain. Sample material is recorded as cDNA or gDNA derived from T cells, B-cell-depleted T cells, or PBMCs.

In the authors' workflow: It was from reference gene primer amplification that nucleated cell counts were estimated. TCRdb keeps only in-frame clones here, not all; method: immunoSEQ multiplex PCR. V and J calls and clone size come straight from that table; D and trimming were deduced from the DNA. This table holds 200,000 to 300,000 clones, approximately 85% found once. The source material was peripheral blood. The chain employs TRBV5-6 and TRBJ2-7, with D tentatively TRBD1 (5 bases). This TCR came from an elderly man with acute or convalescent COVID-19. Here the CDR3 DNA reads TGTGCCAGCAGCTTGGGACCACCCTTAAACCAAGGCCAGGGGCAGTACTTC. As protein: CASSLGPPLNQGQGQYF.